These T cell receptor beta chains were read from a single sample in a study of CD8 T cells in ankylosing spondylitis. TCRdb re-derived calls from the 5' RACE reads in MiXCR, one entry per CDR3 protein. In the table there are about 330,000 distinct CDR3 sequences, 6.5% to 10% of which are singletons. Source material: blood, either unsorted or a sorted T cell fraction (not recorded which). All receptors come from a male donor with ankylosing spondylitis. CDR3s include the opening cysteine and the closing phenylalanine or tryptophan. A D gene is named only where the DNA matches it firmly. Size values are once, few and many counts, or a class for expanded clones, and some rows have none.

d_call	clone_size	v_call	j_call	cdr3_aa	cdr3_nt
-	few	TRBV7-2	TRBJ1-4	CASRFHRRAEKLFF	TGTGCCAGCAGATTTCACCGGAGGGCGGAAAAACTGTTTTTT
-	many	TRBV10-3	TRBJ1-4	CAISESGIATNEKLFF	TGTGCCATCAGTGAATCGGGGATTGCGACTAATGAAAAACTGTTTTTT
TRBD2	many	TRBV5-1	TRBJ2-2	CASSLSGREDTGELFF	TGCGCCAGCAGCTTGAGCGGGAGGGAAGACACCGGGGAGCTGTTTTTT
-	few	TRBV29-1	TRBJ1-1	CSVSNRERNTEAFF	TGCAGCGTTTCAAACAGGGAGAGGAACACTGAAGCTTTCTTT
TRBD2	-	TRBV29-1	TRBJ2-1	CSVEGAGGPDNEQFF	TGCAGCGTTGAGGGTGCGGGAGGGCCCGACAATGAGCAGTTCTTC
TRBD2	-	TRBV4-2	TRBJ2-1	CASSPLIAGGFENEQFF	TGTGCCAGCAGCCCACTCATAGCGGGGGGGTTTGAGAATGAGCAGTTCTTC
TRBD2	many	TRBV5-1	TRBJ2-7	CASSLGPGLAGEKSYEQYF	TGCGCCAGCAGCCTCGGGCCGGGACTAGCGGGAGAAAAGTCTTACGAGCAGTACTTC
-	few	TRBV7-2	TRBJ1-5	CASSLAQGQPQHF	TGTGCCAGCAGCTTAGCACAGGGACAGCCCCAGCATTTT
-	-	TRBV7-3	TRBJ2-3	CASSSDPVPDTQYF	TGTGCCAGCAGCTCCGACCCGGTGCCAGATACGCAGTATTTT
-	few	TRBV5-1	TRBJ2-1	CASSLLGRSSWRSYNEQFF	TGCGCCAGCAGCTTACTGGGACGCTCTAGTTGGAGGAGCTACAATGAGCAGTTCTTC
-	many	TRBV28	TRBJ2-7	CASSFGPGPYEQYF	TGTGCCAGCAGTTTTGGTCCGGGGCCCTACGAGCAGTACTTC
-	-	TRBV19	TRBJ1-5	CASSILREDQPQHF	TGTGCCAGTAGTATACTCAGGGAGGATCAGCCCCAGCATTTT
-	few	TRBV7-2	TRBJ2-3	CASSLAGPANTQYF	TGTGCCAGCAGCTTAGCAGGCCCGGCGAATACGCAGTATTTT
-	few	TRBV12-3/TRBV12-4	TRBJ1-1	CASSLGGATEAFF	TGTGCCAGCAGTTTAGGCGGGGCGACTGAAGCTTTCTTT
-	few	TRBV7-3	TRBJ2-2	CASSLTPSYLSNTGELFF	TGTGCCAGCAGCTTAACTCCTAGCTACCTGTCGAACACCGGGGAGCTGTTTTTT
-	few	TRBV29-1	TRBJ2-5	CSMGGLGQETQYF	TGCAGTATGGGGGGTCTGGGGCAAGAGACCCAGTACTTC
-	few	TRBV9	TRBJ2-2	CASSARRPLVGAGTGELFF	TGTGCCAGCAGCGCACGCCGTCCACTTGTCGGGGCCGGCACCGGGGAGCTGTTTTTT
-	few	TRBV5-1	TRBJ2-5	CASSLLQLQETQYF	TGCGCCAGCAGCTTGCTTCAGCTCCAAGAGACCCAGTACTTC
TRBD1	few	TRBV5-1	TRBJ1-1	CASSSTGERGEAFF	TGCGCCAGCAGCTCCACAGGGGAAAGGGGGGAAGCTTTCTTT
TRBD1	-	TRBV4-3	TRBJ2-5	CASSQARGPQETQYF	TGCGCCAGCAGCCAAGCCAGGGGGCCTCAAGAGACCCAGTACTTC
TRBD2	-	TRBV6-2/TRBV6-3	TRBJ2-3	CASSYSAREITDTQYF	TGTGCCAGCAGTTATTCGGCGCGGGAGATCACAGATACGCAGTATTTT
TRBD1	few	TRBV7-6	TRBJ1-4	CASSSYSGTGGVREKLFF	TGTGCCAGCAGCTCCTACTCCGGGACAGGGGGCGTAAGGGAAAAACTGTTTTTT
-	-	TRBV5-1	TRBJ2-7	CASSLGYAPYEQYF	TGCGCCAGCAGCTTGGGTTACGCACCGTACGAGCAGTACTTC
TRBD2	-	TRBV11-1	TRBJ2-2	CASSLVRLAGLNTGELFF	TGTGCCAGCAGCTTAGTTCGGCTAGCGGGACTGAACACCGGGGAGCTGTTTTTT
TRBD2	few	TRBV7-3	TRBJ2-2	CASRLAGVTGELFF	TGTGCCAGCCGTCTAGCGGGAGTCACCGGGGAGCTGTTTTTT
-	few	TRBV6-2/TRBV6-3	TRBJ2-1	CASRRMSGSQGEQFF	TGTGCCAGCAGGAGAATGAGCGGGTCCCAAGGGGAGCAGTTCTTC
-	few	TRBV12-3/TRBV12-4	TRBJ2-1	CASTDLYEQFF	TGTGCCAGCACCGACTTGTATGAGCAGTTCTTC
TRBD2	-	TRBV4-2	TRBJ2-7	CASSQIAGTSVSYEQYF	TGTGCCAGCAGCCAAATTGCCGGGACTAGCGTATCCTACGAGCAGTACTTC
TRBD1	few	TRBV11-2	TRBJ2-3	CASSSTGGDTDTQYF	TGTGCCAGCAGCTCGACAGGGGGAGACACAGATACGCAGTATTTT
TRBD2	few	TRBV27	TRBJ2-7	CASSGYGLAGVWYEQYF	TGTGCCAGCAGTGGGTACGGACTAGCGGGAGTTTGGTACGAGCAGTACTTC
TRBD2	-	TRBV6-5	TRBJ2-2	CASSYSSAGGTGELFF	TGTGCCAGCAGTTACTCATCGGCGGGGGGCACCGGGGAGCTGTTTTTT
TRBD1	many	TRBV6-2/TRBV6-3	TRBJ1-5	CASSYSGQGNQPQHF	TGTGCCAGCAGTTATTCAGGACAGGGCAATCAGCCCCAGCATTTT
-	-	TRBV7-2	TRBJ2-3	CASSSPGTFTDTQYF	TGTGCCAGCAGCTCACCCGGGACTTTCACAGATACGCAGTATTTT
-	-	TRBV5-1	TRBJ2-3	CASSLGPGGTDTQYF	TGCGCCAGCAGCTTGGGGCCGGGGGGCACAGATACGCAGTATTTT
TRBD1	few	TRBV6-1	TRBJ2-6	CASRKDRGLTGANVLTF	TGTGCCAGCAGGAAAGACAGGGGTTTGACCGGGGCCAACGTCCTGACTTTC
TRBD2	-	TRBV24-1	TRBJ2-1	CATSTPGAGEYNEQFF	TGTGCCACCTCGACCCCTGGGGCGGGAGAGTACAATGAGCAGTTCTTC
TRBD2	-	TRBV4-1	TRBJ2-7	CASSQPGLAGAREQYF	TGCGCCAGCAGCCAACCGGGACTAGCGGGAGCGAGAGAGCAGTACTTC
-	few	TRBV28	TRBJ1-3	CASSYSSGLGNTIYF	TGTGCCAGCAGTTATAGTTCGGGGTTGGGAAACACCATATATTTT
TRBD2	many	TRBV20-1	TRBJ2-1	CSARPFSGSPYNEQFF	TGCAGTGCTAGGCCTTTTAGCGGGAGCCCCTACAATGAGCAGTTCTTC
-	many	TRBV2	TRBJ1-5	CASSELKNQPQHF	TGTGCCAGCAGTGAACTCAAGAATCAGCCCCAGCATTTT
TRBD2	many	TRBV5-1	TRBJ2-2	CASSDSSGRNTGELFF	TGCGCCAGCAGCGATTCTAGCGGGAGGAACACCGGGGAGCTGTTTTTT
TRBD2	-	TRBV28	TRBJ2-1	CASSFWREARGEQFF	TGTGCCAGCAGTTTCTGGCGGGAGGCCCGGGGTGAGCAGTTCTTC
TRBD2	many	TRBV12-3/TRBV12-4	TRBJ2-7	CASSHTSGGVKQYF	TGTGCCAGCAGCCACACTAGCGGGGGTGTGAAGCAGTACTTC
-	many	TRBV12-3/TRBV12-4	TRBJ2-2	CASRSLLSGGELFF	TGTGCCAGCAGGTCGCTTCTTTCTGGGGGGGAGCTGTTTTTT
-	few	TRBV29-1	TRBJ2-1	CSATGERYNEQFF	TGCAGCGCGACTGGGGAACGTTACAATGAGCAGTTCTTC
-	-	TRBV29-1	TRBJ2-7	CSVESGTPSSYEQYF	TGCAGCGTTGAGTCCGGGACTCCTAGCTCCTACGAGCAGTACTTC
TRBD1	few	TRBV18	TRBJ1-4	CASSRGTGDATNEKLFF	TGTGCCAGCTCAAGAGGGACAGGAGACGCAACTAATGAAAAACTGTTTTTT
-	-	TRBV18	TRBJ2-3	CASSPLGDYTDTQYF	TGTGCCAGCTCACCGCTGGGGGATTACACAGATACGCAGTATTTT
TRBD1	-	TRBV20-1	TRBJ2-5	CSAREDRALGTQYF	TGCAGTGCTAGAGAGGACAGGGCGCTGGGGACCCAGTACTTC